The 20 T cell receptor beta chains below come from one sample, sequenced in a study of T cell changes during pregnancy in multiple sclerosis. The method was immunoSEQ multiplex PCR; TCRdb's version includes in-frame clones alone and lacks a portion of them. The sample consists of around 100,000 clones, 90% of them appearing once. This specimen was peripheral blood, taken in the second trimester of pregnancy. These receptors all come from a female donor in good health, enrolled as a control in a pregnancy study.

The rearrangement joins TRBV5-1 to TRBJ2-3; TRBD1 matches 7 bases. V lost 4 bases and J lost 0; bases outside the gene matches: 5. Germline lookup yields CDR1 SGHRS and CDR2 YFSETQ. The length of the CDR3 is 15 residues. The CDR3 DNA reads TGCGCCAGCAGCCGGGACAGAACTAGCACAGATACGCAGTATTTT. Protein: CASSRDRTSTDTQYF.

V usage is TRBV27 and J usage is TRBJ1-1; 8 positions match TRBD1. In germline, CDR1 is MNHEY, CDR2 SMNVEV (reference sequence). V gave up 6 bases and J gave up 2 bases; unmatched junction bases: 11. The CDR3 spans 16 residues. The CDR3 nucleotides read TGTGCCAGCAGCCAGACAGGGGCCAACTTCAACACTGAAGCTTTCTTT. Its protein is CASSQTGANFNTEAFF.

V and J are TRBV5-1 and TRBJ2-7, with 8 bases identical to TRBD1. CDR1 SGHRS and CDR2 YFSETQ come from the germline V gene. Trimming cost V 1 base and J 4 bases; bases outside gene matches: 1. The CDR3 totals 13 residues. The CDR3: CASSLYRGYEQYF. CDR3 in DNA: TGCGCCAGCAGCTTGTACAGGGGGTACGAGCAGTACTTC.

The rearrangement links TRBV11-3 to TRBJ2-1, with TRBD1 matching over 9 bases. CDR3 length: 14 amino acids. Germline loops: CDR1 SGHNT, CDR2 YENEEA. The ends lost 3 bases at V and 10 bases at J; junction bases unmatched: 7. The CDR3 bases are TGTGCCAGCAGCTTGGGACAGGGAGGGCTCGAGCAGTTCTTC. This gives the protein CASSLGQGGLEQFF. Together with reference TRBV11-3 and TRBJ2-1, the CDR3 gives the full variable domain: EAGVVQSPRYKIIEKKQPVAFWCNPISGHNTLYWYLQNLGQGPELLIRYENEEAVDDSQLPKDRFSAERLKGVDSTLKIQPAELGDSAVYLCASSLGQGGLEQFFGPGTRLTVL.

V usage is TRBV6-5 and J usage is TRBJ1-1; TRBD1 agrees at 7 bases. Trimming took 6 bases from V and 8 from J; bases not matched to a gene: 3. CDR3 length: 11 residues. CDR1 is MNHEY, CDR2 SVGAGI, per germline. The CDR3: CASRRTGEAFF. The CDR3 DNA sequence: TGTGCCAGCAGGAGGACAGGAGAAGCTTTCTTT.

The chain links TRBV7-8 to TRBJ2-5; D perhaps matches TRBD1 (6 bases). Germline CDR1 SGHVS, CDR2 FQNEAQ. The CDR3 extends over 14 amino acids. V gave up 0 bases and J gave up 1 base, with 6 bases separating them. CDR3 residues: CASSLARGQETQYF. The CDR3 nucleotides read TGTGCCAGCAGCTTAGCCAGGGGCCAAGAGACCCAGTACTTC.

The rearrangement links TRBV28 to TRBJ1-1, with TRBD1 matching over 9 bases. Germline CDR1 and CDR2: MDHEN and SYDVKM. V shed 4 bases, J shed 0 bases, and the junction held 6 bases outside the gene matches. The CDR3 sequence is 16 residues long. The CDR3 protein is CASSSYRGRMNTEAFF. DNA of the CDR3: TGTGCCAGCAGTTCATACAGGGGGCGCATGAACACTGAAGCTTTCTTT.

The CDR3 protein is CASSKTVPGETQYF. The CDR3 nucleotides read TGTGCCAGCAGTAAGACAGTGCCAGGCGAGACCCAGTACTTC. The chain combines TRBV6-6 with TRBJ2-5; a possible D gene is TRBD1 (5 bases). CDR3 size: 14 residues. Trimming cost V 5 bases and J 5 bases, with 15 bases left between them. Germline-derived CDR1 and CDR2 are MNHNY and SVGAGI (reference sequence).

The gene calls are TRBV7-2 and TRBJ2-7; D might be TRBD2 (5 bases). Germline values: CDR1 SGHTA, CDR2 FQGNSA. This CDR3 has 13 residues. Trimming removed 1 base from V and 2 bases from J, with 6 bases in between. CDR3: CASSLGGTYEQYF. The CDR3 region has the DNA TGTGCCAGCAGCTTAGGAGGGACCTACGAGCAGTACTTC. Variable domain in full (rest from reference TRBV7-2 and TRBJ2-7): GAGVSQSPSNKVTEKGKDVELRCDPISGHTALYWYRQSLGQGLEFLIYFQGNSAPDKSGLPSDRFSAERTGGSVSTLTIQRTQQEDSAVYLCASSLGGTYEQYFGPGTRLTVT.

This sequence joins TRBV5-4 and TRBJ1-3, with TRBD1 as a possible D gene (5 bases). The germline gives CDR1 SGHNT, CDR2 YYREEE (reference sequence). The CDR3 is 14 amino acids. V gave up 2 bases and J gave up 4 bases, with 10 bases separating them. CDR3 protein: CASSFRASGNTIYF. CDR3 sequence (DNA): TGTGCCAGCAGCTTCAGGGCGTCGGGAAACACCATATATTTT.

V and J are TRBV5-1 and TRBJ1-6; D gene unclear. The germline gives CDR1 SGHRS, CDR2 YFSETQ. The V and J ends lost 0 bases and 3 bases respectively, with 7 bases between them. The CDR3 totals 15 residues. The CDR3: CASSLEPNYNSPLHF. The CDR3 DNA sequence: TGCGCCAGCAGCTTGGAGCCGAACTATAATTCACCCCTCCACTTT.

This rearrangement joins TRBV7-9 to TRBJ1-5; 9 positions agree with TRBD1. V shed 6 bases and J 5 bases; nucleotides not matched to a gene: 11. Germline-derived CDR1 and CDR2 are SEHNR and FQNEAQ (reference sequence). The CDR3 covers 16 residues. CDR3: CASSQWTGVIDQPQHF. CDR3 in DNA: TGTGCCAGCAGTCAGTGGACAGGGGTGATCGATCAGCCCCAGCATTTT.

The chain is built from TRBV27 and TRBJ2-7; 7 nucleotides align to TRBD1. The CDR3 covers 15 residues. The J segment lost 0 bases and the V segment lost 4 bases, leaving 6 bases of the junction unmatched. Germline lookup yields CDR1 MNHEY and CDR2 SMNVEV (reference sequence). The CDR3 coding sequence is TGTGCCAGCAGTTCGGACAGGCGAGGCTCCTACGAGCAGTACTTC. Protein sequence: CASSSDRRGSYEQYF.

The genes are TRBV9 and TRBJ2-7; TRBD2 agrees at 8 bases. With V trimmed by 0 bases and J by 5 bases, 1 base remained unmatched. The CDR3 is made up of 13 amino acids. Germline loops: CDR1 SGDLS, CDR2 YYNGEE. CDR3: CASSVGGGNEQYF. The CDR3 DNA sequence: TGTGCCAGCAGCGTAGGCGGGGGGAACGAGCAGTACTTC.

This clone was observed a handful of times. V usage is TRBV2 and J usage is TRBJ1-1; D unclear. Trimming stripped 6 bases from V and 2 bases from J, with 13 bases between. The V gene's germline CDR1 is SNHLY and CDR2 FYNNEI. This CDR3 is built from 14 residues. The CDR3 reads CASREMSSNTEAFF. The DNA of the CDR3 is TGTGCCAGCAGGGAGATGTCCTCAAACACTGAAGCTTTCTTT.

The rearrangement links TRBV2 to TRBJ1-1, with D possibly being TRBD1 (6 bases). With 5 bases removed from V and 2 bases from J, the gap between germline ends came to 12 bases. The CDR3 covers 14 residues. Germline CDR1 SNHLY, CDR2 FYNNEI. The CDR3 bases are TGTGCCAGCAGTACCTCAGGGGTTAACACTGAAGCTTTCTTT. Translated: CASSTSGVNTEAFF.

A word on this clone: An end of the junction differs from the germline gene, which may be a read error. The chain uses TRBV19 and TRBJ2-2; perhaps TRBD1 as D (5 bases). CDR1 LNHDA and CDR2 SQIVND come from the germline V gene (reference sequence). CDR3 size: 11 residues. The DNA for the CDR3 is TGCAACGGTGGGGCCACCGGGGAGCTGTTTTTT. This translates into CNGGATGELFF.

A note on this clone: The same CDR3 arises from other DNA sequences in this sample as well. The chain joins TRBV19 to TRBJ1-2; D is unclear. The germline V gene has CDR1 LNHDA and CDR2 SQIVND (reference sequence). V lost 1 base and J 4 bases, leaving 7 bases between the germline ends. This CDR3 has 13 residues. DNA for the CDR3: TGTGCCAGTAGTATAGTTCTTTCCTATGGCTACACCTTC. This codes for CASSIVLSYGYTF.

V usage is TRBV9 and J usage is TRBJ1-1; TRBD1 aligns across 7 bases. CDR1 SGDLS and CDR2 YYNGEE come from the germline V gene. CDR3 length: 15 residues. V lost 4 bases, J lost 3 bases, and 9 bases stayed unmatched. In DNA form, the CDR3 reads TGTGCCAGCAGCCCTTGGGACAGACCCTACACTGAAGCTTTCTTT. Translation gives CASSPWDRPYTEAFF.

The CDR3 bases are TGTGCCAGCAGCTTAAAGGGGGAGGGGTGGGAGCAGTTCTTC. As protein: CASSLKGEGWEQFF. V usage is TRBV7-2 and J usage is TRBJ2-1; a weak D match, TRBD2 (7 bases). This CDR3 is 14 amino acids long. CDR1 SGHTA and CDR2 FQGNSA come from the germline V gene. Trimming shortened V by 2 bases and J by 10 bases, and 15 bases separated the two germline ends.